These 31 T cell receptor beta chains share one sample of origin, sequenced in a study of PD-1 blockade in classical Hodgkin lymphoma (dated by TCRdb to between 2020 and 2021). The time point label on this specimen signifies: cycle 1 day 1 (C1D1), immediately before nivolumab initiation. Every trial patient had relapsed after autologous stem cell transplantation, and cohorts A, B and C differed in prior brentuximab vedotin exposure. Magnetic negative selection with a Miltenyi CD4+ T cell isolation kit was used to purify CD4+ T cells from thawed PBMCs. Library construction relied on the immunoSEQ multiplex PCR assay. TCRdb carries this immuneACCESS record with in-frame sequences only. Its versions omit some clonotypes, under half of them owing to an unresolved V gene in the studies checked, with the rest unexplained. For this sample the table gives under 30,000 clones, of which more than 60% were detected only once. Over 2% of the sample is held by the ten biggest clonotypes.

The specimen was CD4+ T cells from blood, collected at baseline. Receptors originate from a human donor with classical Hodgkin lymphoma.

CDR3 coding DNA: TGTGCCAGCAGCTTAGTAGCGGGGGTCGGCTACACCTTC. This translates into CASSLVAGVGYTF. The V and J genes are TRBV7-8 and TRBJ1-2; D is possibly TRBD1 (5 bases). Germline V gives CDR1 SGHVS, CDR2 FQNEAQ. This CDR3 is 13 amino acids long. Trimming stripped 1 base from V and 8 bases from J, with 11 bases between.

CDR3 sequence: CASSKGEAGRVHGYTF. The CDR3 bases are TGTGCCAGTTCGAAGGGCGAGGCAGGGCGGGTCCATGGCTACACCTTC. The gene calls are TRBV19 and TRBJ1-2, with TRBD1 as a possible D gene (5 bases). CDR3 length: 16 residues. The germline V gene has CDR1 LNHDA and CDR2 SQIVND (reference sequence). Trimming took off 8 bases at V and 6 bases at J, with 25 bases between the two ends.

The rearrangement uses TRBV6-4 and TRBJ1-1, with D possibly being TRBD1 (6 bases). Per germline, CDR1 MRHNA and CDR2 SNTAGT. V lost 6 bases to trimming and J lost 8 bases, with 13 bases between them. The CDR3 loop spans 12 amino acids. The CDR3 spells CASRAPGQEAFF. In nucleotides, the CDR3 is TGTGCCAGCAGGGCCCCGGGACAAGAAGCTTTCTTT.

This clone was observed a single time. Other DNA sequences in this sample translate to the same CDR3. CDR3 loop: CASSRNTEAFF. In DNA, the CDR3 is TGTGCCAGCAGTCGGAACACTGAAGCTTTCTTT. The J gene is TRBJ1-1, the V gene TRBV6-5; D is unclear. The CDR3 runs to 11 residues. The V gene lost 5 bases and the J gene lost 1 base, with 2 bases spanning the gap. Germline lookup yields CDR1 MNHEY and CDR2 SVGAGI.

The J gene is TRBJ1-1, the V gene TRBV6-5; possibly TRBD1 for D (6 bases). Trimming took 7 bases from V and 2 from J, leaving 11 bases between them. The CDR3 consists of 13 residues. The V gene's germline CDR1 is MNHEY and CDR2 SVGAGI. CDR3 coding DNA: TGTGCCAGCATTAGGGGGAGAAACACTGAAGCTTTCTTT. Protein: CASIRGRNTEAFF.

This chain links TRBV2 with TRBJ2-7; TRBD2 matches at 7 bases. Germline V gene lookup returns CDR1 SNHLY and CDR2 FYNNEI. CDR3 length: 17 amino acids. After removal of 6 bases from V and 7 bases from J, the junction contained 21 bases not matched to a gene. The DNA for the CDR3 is TGTGCCAGCAGCACCCGACCTTGGCGGGGGAATTTAGAAGAGCAGTACTTC. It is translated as CASSTRPWRGNLEEQYF.

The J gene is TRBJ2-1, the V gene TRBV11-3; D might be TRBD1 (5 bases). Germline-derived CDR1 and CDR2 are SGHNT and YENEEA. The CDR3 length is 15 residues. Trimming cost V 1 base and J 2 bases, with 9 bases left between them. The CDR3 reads CASSLASGTYNEQFF. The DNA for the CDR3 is TGTGCCAGCAGCTTAGCATCAGGGACCTACAATGAGCAGTTCTTC.

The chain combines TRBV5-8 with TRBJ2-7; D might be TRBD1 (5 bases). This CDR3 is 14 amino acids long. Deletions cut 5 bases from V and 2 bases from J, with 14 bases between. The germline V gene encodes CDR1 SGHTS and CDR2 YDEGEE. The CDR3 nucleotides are TGTGCCAGCAGTCGTGGGGCAGTAACCTACGAGCAGTACTTC. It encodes CASSRGAVTYEQYF.

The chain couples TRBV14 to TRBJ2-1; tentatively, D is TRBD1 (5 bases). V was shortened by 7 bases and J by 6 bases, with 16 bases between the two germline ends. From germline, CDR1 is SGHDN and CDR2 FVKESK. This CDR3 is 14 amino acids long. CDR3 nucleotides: TGTGCCAGCACTTATGACAGATTACCCAATGAGCAGTTCTTC. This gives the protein CASTYDRLPNEQFF.

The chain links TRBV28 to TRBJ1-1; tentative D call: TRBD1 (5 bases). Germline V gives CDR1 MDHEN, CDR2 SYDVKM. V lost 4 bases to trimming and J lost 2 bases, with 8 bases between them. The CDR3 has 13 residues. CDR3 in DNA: TGTGCCAGCAGTTGGGGACCTAACACTGAAGCTTTCTTT. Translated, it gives CASSWGPNTEAFF.

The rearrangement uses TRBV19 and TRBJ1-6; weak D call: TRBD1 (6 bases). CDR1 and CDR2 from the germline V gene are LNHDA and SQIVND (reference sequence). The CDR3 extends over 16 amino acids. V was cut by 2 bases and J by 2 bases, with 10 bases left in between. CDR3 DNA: TGTGCCAGTAGTATACAGGGGATAACCTATAATTCACCCCTCCACTTT. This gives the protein CASSIQGITYNSPLHF. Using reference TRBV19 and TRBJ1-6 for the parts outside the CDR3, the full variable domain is DGGITQSPKYLFRKEGQNVTLSCEQNLNHDAMYWYRQDPGQGLRLIYYSQIVNDFQKGDIAEGYSVSREKKESFPLTVTSAQKNPTAFYLCASSIQGITYNSPLHFGNGTRLTVT.

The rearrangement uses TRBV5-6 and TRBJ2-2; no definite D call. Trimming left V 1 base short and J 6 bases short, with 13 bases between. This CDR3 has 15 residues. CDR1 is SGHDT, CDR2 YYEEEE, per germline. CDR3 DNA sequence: TGTGCCAGCAGCTTGAGGTTTATGGGTGCCGGGGAGCTGTTTTTT. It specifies CASSLRFMGAGELFF. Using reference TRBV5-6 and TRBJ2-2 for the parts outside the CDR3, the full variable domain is DAGVTQSPTHLIKTRGQQVTLRCSPKSGHDTVSWYQQALGQGPQFIFQYYEEEERQRGNFPDRFSGHQFPNYSSELNVNALLLGDSALYLCASSLRFMGAGELFFGEGSRLTVL.

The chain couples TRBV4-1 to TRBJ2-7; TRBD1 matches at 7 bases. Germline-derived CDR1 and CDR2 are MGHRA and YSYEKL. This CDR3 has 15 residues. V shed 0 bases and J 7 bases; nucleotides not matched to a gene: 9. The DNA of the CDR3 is TGCGCCAGCAGCCAAGAGGGCAGGGGGATGGGTGAGCAGTACTTC. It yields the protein CASSQEGRGMGEQYF.

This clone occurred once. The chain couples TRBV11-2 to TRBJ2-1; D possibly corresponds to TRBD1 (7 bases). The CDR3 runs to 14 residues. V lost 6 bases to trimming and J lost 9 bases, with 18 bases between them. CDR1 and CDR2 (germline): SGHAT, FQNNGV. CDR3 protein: CASRKRQGGGEQFF. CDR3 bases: TGTGCCAGCAGGAAAAGACAGGGAGGTGGTGAGCAGTTCTTC.

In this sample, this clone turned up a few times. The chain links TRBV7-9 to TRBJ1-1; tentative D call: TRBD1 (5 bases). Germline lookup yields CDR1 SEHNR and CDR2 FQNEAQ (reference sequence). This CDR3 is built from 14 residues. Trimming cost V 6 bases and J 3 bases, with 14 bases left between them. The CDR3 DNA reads TGTGCCAGCAGTCTGCTTGGGGCGGACACTGAAGCTTTCTTT. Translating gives CASSLLGADTEAFF.

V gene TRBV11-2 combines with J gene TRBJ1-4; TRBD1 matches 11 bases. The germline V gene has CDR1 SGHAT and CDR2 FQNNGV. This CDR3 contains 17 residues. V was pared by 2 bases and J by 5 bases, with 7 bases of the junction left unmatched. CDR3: CASSLRGTGGVNEKLFF. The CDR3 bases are TGTGCCAGCAGCTTACGGGGGACAGGGGGTGTCAATGAAAAACTGTTTTTT.

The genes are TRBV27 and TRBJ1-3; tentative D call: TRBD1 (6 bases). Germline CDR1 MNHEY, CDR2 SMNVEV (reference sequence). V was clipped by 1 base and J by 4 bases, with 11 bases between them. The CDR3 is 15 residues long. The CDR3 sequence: CASSLWGAGGNTIYF. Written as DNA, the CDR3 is TGTGCCAGCAGTTTATGGGGGGCGGGCGGAAACACCATATATTTT.

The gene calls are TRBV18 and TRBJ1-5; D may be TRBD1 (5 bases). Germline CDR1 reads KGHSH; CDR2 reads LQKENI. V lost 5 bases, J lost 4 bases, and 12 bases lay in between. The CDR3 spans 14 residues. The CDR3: CASSKTGVNQPQHF. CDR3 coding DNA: TGTGCCAGCTCAAAAACAGGAGTGAATCAGCCCCAGCATTTT.

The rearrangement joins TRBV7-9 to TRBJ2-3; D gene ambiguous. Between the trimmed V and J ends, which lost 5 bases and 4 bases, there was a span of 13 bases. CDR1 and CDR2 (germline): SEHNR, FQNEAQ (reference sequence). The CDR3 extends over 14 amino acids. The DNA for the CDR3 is TGTGCCAGCAGCCTAGGTGGATTCCCAGATACGCAGTATTTT. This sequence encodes CASSLGGFPDTQYF.

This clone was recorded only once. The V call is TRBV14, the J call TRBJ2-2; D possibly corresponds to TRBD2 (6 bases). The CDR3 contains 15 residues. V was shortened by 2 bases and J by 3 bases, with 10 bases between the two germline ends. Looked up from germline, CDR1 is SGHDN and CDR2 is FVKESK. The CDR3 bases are TGTGCCAGCAGCCAACGGGGGTTTTACACCGGGGAGCTGTTTTTT. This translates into CASSQRGFYTGELFF.

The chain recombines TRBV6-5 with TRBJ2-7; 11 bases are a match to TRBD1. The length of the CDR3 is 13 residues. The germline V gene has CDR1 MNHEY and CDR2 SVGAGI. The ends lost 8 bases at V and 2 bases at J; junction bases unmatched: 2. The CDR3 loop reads CASRDRGTYEQYF. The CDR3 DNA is TGTGCCAGCCGGGACAGGGGGACCTACGAGCAGTACTTC.

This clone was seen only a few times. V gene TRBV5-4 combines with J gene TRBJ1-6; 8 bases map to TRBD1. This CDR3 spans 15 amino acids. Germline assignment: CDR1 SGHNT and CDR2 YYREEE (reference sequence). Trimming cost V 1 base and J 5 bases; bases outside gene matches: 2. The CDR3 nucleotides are TGTGCCAGCAGCTTGTCAGGGGGCGATAATTCACCCCTCCACTTT. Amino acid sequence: CASSLSGGDNSPLHF.

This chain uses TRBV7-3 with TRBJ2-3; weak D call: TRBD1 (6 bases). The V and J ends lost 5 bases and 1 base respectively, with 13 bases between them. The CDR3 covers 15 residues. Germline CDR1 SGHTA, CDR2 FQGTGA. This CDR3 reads CASSRDTWGTDTQYF. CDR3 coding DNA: TGTGCCAGCAGCAGGGACACTTGGGGCACAGATACGCAGTATTTT.

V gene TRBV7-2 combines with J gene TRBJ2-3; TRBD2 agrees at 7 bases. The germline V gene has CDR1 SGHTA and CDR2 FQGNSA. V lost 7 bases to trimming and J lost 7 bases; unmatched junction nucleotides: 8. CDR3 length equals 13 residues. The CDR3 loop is CASKPRGGYTQYF. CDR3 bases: TGTGCCAGCAAGCCGCGCGGGGGATATACGCAGTATTTT.

The CDR3 nucleotides read TGTGCCAGCAGTAGAGAGGGTAAGGGGAACACTGAAGCTTTCTTT. Translation: CASSREGKGNTEAFF. V is TRBV6-4 and J is TRBJ1-1; D gene unclear. Trimming removed 5 bases at V and 1 base at J, with 14 bases between. Germline assignment: CDR1 MRHNA and CDR2 SNTAGT. CDR3 size: 15 residues.

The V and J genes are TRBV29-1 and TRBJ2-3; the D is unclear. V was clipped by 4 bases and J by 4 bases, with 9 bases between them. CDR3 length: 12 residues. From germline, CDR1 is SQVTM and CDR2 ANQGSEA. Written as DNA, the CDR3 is TGCAGCGTTGGACGCCGTGCAGATACGCAGTATTTT. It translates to CSVGRRADTQYF.

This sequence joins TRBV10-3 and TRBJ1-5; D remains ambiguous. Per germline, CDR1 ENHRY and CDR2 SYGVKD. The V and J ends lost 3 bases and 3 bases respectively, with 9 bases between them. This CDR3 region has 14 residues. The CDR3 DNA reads TGTGCCATCAGTGAACAAGCGGACAATCAGCCCCAGCATTTT. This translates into CAISEQADNQPQHF.

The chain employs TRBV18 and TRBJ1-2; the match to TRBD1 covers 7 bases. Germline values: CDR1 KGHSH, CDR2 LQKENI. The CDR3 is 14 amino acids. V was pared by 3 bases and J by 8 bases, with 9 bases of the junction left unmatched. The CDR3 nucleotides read TGTGCCAGCTCACCTCGACAGGGAAGGGAGGGCTACACCTTC. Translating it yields CASSPRQGREGYTF.

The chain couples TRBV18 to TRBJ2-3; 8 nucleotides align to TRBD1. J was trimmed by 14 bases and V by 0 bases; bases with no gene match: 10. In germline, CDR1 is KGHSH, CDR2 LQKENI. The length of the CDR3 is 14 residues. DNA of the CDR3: TGTGCCAGCTCACCACCGCCGGACAGGGAGGATCTGTATTTT. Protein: CASSPPPDREDLYF.

In DNA, the CDR3 is TGTGCCAGCAGCGTAGCAGGACTAGTTTTCGATGAGCAGTTCTTC. It encodes CASSVAGLVFDEQFF. The rearrangement links TRBV9 to TRBJ2-1, with 7 bases aligning to TRBD2. Germline lookup yields CDR1 SGDLS and CDR2 YYNGEE. Germline trimming cut 0 bases from V and 8 bases from J; bases unmatched to any gene: 8. The CDR3 runs to 15 residues. Drawing the rest from reference TRBV9 and TRBJ2-1, the complete variable domain is DSGVTQTPKHLITATGQRVTLRCSPRSGDLSVYWYQQSLDQGLQFLIQYYNGEERAKGNILERFSAQQFPDLHSELNLSSLELGDSALYFCASSVAGLVFDEQFFGPGTRLTVL.

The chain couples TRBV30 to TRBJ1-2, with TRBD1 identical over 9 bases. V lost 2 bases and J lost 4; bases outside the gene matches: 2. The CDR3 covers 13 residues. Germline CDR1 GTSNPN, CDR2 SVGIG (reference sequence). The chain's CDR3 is CAWSKDRGYGYTF. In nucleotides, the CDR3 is TGTGCCTGGAGTAAGGACAGGGGCTATGGCTACACCTTC.